A selection of T cell receptor beta chains follows, all from one sample in a study of T cell repertoires in cytomegalovirus infection. No antigen has been identified for these receptors. TCRdb re-derived calls from the reads in MiXCR, one entry per CDR3 protein. This sample has roughly 350,000 distinct CDR3 sequences, with about 32% found just once. The sample in question was cultured PBMCs, obtained from culture after CMV antigen stimulation. The receptors were gathered from a human donor in good health (CMV status not recorded). Some clones in this sample may be carry-over from other donors' samples. CDR3s leave out the opening cysteine and the closing phenylalanine or tryptophan.

V gene: TRBV6-1
J gene: TRBJ1-4
CDR3 protein: ASIWTGYSEKLF

V gene: TRBV7-2
J gene: TRBJ2-1
CDR3 protein: ASSYKGTSGRAFSYNEQF

V gene: TRBV4-1
J gene: TRBJ2-1
CDR3 protein: ASSLRLARPYNEQF

V gene: TRBV7-2
J gene: TRBJ2-3
CDR3 protein: ATGAGWSTDTQY

V gene: TRBV20-1
J gene: TRBJ1-5
CDR3 protein: SALGGLNQPQH

V gene: TRBV7-9
J gene: TRBJ2-1
CDR3 protein: ASRPGTDIYNEQF

V gene: TRBV6-2/TRBV6-3
J gene: TRBJ2-1
CDR3 protein: ASRQGPRTIAGKGSYEQF

V gene: TRBV19
J gene: TRBJ2-1
CDR3 protein: ASSSNLFNEQF

V gene: TRBV27
J gene: TRBJ1-2
CDR3 protein: ASSSQGNYGYT

V gene: TRBV27
J gene: TRBJ2-3
CDR3 protein: ASRLAGEDLDTQY

V gene: TRBV19
J gene: TRBJ1-5
CDR3 protein: ASSMVQGRSMNQPQH